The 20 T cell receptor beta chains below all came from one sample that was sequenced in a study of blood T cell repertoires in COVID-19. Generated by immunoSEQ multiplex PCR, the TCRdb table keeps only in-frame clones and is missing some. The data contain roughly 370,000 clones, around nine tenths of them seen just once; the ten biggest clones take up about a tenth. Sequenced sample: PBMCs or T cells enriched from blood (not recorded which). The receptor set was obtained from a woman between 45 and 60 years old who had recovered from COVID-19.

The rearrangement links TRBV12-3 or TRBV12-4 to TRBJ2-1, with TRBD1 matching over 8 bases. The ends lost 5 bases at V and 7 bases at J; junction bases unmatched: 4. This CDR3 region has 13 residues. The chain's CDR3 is CASSPTGGNEQFF. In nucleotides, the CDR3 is TGTGCCAGCAGTCCAACAGGGGGGAATGAGCAGTTCTTC.

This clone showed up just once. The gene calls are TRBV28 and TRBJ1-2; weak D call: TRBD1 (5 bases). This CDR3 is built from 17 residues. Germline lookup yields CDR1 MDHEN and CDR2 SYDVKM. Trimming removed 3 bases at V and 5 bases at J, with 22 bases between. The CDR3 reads CASSFLDGADSLYGYTF. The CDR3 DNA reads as TGTGCCAGCAGTTTTTTGGATGGGGCAGACAGCTTATATGGCTACACCTTC.

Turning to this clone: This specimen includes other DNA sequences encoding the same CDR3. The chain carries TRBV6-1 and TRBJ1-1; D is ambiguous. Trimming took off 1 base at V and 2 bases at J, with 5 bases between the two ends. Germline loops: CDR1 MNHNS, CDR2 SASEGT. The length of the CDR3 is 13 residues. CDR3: CASSEVRNTEAFF. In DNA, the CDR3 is TGTGCCAGCAGTGAAGTCAGAAACACTGAAGCTTTCTTT.

The CDR3 region is CASSVEGRHEQYF. The CDR3 region has the DNA TGTGCCAGCAGCGTAGAGGGGAGGCACGAGCAGTACTTC. This chain uses TRBV9 with TRBJ2-7; possibly TRBD2 for D (6 bases). The CDR3 spans 13 residues. V shed 0 bases and J shed 5 bases, with 9 bases lying between them. Germline V gene lookup returns CDR1 SGDLS and CDR2 YYNGEE.

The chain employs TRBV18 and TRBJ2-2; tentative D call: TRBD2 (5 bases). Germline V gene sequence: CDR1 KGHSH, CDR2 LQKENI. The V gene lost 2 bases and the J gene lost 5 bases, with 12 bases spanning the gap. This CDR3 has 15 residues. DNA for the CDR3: TGTGCCAGCTCACCAGGGAGACTCACGACCGGGGAGCTGTTTTTT. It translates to CASSPGRLTTGELFF.

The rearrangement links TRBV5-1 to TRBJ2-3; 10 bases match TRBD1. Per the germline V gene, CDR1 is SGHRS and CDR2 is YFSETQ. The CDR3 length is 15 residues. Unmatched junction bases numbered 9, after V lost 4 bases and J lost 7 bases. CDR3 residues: CASSKGQGWKNTQYF. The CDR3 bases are TGCGCCAGCAGCAAGGGACAGGGGTGGAAAAATACGCAGTATTTT.

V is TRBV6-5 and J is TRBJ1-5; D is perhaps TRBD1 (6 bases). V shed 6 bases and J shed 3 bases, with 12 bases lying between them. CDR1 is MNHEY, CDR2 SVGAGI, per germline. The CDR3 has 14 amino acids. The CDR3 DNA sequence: TGTGCCAGCAGCCTGACAGGAGACAATCAGCCCCAGCATTTT. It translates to CASSLTGDNQPQHF.

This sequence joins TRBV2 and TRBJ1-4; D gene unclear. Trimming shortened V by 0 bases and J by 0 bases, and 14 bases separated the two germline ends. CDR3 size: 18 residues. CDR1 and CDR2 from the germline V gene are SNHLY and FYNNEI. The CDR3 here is CASSEAWAFGATNEKLFF. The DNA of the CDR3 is TGTGCCAGCAGTGAAGCATGGGCATTCGGGGCAACTAATGAAAAACTGTTTTTT.

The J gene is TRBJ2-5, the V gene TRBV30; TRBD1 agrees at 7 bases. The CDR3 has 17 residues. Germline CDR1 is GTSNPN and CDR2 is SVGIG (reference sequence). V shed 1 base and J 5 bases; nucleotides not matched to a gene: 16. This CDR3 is CAWSGVRDSNLEETQYF. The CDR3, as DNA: TGTGCCTGGAGTGGTGTCAGGGACAGCAACTTGGAGGAGACCCAGTACTTC.

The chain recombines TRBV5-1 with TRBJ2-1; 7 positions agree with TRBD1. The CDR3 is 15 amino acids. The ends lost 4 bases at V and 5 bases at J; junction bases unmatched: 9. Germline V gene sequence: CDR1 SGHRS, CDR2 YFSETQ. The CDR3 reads CASSLWGQSNNEQFF. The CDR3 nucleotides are TGCGCCAGCAGCCTGTGGGGACAGAGTAACAATGAGCAGTTCTTC. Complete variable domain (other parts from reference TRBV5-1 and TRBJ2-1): KAGVTQTPRYLIKTRGQQVTLSCSPISGHRSVSWYQQTPGQGLQFLFEYFSETQRNKGNFPGRFSGRQFSNSRSEMNVSTLELGDSALYLCASSLWGQSNNEQFFGPGTRLTVL.

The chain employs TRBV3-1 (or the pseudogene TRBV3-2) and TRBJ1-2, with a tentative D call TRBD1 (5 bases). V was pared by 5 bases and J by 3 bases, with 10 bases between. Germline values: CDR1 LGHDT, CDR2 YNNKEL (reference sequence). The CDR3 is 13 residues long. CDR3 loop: CASSGGRDYGYTF. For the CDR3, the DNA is TGTGCCAGCAGCGGGGGGAGAGACTATGGCTACACCTTC.

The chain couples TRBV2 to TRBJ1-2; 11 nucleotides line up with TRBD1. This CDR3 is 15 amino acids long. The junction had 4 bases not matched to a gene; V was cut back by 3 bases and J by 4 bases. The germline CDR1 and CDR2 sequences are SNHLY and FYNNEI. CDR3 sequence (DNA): TGTGCCAGCAGTGAGGTGGACAGGGGGCTCTATGGCTACACCTTC. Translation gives CASSEVDRGLYGYTF.

The CDR3 is CATYASGLEYEQYF. Written as DNA, the CDR3 is TGTGCCACCTACGCCAGCGGCCTGGAGTACGAGCAGTACTTC. The chain uses TRBV6-5 and TRBJ2-7, with D perhaps matching TRBD2 (5 bases). The germline CDR1 and CDR2 sequences are MNHEY and SVGAGI. The V gene lost 10 bases and the J gene lost 4 bases, with 20 bases spanning the gap. There are 14 residues in the CDR3.

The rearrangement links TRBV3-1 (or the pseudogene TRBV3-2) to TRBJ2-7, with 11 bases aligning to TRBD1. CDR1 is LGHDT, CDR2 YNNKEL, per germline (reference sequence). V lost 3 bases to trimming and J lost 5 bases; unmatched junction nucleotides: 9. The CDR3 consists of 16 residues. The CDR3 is CASSQPGTGGKNEQYF. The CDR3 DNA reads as TGTGCCAGCAGCCAGCCCGGGACAGGGGGAAAGAACGAGCAGTACTTC.

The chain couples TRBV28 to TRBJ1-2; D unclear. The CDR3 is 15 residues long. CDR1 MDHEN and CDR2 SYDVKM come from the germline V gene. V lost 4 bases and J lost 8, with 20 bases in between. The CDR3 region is CASSYLIGVVYGYTF. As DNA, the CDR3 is TGTGCCAGCAGTTACCTGATCGGGGTAGTTTACGGCTACACCTTC.

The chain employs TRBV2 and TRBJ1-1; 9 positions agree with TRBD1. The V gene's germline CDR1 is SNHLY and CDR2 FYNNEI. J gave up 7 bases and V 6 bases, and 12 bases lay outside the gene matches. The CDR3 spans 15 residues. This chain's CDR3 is CASRGVPGQGDEAFF. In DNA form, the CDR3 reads TGTGCCAGCAGGGGAGTCCCGGGACAGGGCGATGAAGCTTTCTTT.

The CDR3 DNA sequence: TGTGCCAGCAGCTCCACAGGGACTAATGAAAAACTGTTTTTT. Its protein product is CASSSTGTNEKLFF. The chain carries TRBV7-9 and TRBJ1-4; a possible D gene is TRBD1 (6 bases). Trimming left V 4 bases short and J 2 bases short, with 8 bases between. Looked up from germline, CDR1 is SEHNR and CDR2 is FQNEAQ (reference sequence). The CDR3 is 14 amino acids. Variable domain in full (rest from reference TRBV7-9 and TRBJ1-4): DTGVSQNPRHKITKRGQNVTFRCDPISEHNRLYWYRQTLGQGPEFLTYFQNEAQLEKSRLLSDRFSAERPKGSFSTLEIQRTEQGDSAMYLCASSSTGTNEKLFFGSGTQLSVL.

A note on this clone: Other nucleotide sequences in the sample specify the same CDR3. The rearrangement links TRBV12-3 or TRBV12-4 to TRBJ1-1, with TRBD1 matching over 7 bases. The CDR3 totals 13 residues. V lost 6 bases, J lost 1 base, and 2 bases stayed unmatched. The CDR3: CASSRQGNTEAFF. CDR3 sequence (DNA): TGTGCCAGCAGCAGACAGGGGAACACTGAAGCTTTCTTT.

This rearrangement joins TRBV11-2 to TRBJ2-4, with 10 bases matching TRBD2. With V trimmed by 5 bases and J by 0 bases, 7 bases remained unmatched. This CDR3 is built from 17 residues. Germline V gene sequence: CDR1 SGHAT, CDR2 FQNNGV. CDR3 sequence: CASSPQRGGSAKNIQYF. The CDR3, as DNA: TGTGCCAGCAGCCCTCAGCGGGGGGGTTCAGCCAAAAACATTCAGTACTTC.

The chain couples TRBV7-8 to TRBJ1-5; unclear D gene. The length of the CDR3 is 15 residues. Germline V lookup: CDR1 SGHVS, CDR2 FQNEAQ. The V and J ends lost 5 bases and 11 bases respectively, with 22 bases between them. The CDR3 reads CASSLELEVRGAQHF. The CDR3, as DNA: TGTGCCAGCAGCCTTGAGCTAGAGGTTCGTGGTGCCCAGCATTTT.